This T cell receptor (beta chain) was recorded in a study of control samples from healthy donors and cancer patients. Germline V gene sequence: CDR1 MNHEY, CDR2 SMNVEV (reference sequence). The CDR3 length is 14 residues. V lost 3 bases to trimming and J lost 5 bases, with 11 bases between them. TCRdb's table, derived via immunoSEQ multiplex PCR, lists solely in-frame clones and lacks some. The sample totals 150,000 to 200,000 clones; its top ten clones hold approximately 2.2%. The specimen was blood. The clonotype originates from a woman in her twenties or thirties in good health. This chain connects TRBV27 to TRBJ1-5; TRBD1 might be the D (5 bases). The CDR3: CASSFSGGHQPQHF. CDR3 bases: TGTGCCAGCAGTTTTTCGGGGGGACATCAGCCCCAGCATTTT.